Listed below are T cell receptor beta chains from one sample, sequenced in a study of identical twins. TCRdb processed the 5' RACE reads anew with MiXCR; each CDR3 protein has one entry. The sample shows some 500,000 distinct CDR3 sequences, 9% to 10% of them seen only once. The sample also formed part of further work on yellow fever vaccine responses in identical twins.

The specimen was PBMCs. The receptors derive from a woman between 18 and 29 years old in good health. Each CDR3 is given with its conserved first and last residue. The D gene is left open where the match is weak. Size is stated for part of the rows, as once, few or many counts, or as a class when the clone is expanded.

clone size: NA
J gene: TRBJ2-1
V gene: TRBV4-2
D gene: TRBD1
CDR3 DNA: TGTGCCAGCAGCCAAGGGGTCGGACAGGGATCGTACAATGAGCAGTTCTTC
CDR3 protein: CASSQGVGQGSYNEQFF

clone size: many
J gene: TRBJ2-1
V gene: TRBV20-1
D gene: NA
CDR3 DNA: TGCAGTGCTAGATACAATGAGCAGTTCTTC
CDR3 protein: CSARYNEQFF

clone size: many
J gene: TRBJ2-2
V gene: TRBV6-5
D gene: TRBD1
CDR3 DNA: TGTGCCAGCAGTTCAACAGGGGGCACCGGGGAGCTGTTTTTT
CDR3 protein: CASSSTGGTGELFF

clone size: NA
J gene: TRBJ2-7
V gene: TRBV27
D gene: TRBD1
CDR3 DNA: TGTGCCAGCAGCCCGGGACAGGGGGTCGAGCAGTACTTC
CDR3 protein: CASSPGQGVEQYF

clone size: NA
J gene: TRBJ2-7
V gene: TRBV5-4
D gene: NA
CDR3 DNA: TGTGCCAGCAGCTCAAAGCAGGGAAACTTCTACGAGCAGTACTTC
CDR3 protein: CASSSKQGNFYEQYF

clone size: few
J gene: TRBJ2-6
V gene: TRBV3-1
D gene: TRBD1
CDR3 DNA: TGTGCCAGCAGCCCCCTGGGGGTGACAGGGGGCTATGGGGCCAACGTCCTGACTTTC
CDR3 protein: CASSPLGVTGGYGANVLTF

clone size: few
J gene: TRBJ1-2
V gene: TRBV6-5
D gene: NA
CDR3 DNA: TGTGCCAGCAGTTACTCCGGACAGCTTAACTATGGCTACACCTTC
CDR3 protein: CASSYSGQLNYGYTF

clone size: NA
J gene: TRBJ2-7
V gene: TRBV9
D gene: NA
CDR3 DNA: TGTGCCAGCAGCGTAGCTCAGGATGGTATCTACGAGCAGTACTTC
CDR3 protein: CASSVAQDGIYEQYF

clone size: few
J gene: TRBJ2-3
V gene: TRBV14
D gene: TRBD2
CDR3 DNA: TGTGCCAGCAGCCATCTTAGCGGGAGATCAGATACGCAGTATTTT
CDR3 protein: CASSHLSGRSDTQYF

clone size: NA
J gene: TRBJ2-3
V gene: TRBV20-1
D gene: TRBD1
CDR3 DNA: TGCAGTGCCCCTCCCCGACAGGGAATAGGCACAGATACGCAGTATTTT
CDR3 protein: CSAPPRQGIGTDTQYF

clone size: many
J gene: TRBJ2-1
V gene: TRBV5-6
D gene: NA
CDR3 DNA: TGTGCCAGCAGCCGAACCCACATAGACAATGAGCAGTTCTTC
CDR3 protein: CASSRTHIDNEQFF

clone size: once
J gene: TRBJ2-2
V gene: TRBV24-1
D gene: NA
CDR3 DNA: TGTGCCACCAGTGATTTGCAAACAGCGAACAACGGGGAGCTGTTTTTT
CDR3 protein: CATSDLQTANNGELFF

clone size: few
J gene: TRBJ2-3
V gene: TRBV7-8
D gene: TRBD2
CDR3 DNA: TGTGCCAGCAGCCCAGCGGGGGGGCCGTCTGGAGATACGCAGTATTTT
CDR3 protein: CASSPAGGPSGDTQYF

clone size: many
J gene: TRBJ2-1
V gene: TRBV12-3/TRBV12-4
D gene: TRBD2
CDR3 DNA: TGTGCCAGCAGCATACTAGCGGGACACTACAATGAGCAGTTCTTC
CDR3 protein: CASSILAGHYNEQFF

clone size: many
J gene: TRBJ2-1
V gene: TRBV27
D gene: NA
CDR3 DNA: TGTGCCAGCAGTGCGGGACTGTACAATGAGCAGTTCTTC
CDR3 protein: CASSAGLYNEQFF

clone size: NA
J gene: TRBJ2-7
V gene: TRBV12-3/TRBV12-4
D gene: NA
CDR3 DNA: TGTGCCAGCAGTTTAGCCCGCGGGGGCGGCTACGAGCAGTACTTC
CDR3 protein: CASSLARGGGYEQYF

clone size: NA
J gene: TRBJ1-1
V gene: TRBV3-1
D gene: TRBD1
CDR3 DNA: TGTGCCAGCAGCCAAGATCAAGCCAGGGGGTGGACTGAAGCTTTCTTT
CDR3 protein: CASSQDQARGWTEAFF

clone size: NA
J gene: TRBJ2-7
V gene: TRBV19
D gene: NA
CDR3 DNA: TGTGCCAGTAGTTGGGACATCGAATCTTACGAGCAGTACTTC
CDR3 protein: CASSWDIESYEQYF

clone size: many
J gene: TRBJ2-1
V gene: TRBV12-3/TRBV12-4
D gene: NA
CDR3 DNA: TGTGCCAGCAGCTCCGGGGCCTACAATGAGCAGTTCTTC
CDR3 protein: CASSSGAYNEQFF

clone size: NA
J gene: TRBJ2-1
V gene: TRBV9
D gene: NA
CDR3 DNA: TGTGCCAGCAGCGTAGGGTATCGGGCTAACCCGAATGAGCAGTTCTTC
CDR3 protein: CASSVGYRANPNEQFF

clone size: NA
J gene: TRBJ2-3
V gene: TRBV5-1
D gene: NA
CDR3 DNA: TGCGCCAGCAGCCCGAACGAATACAGGGCAGATACGCAGTATTTT
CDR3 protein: CASSPNEYRADTQYF

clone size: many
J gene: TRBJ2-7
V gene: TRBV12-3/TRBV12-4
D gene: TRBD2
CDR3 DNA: TGTGCCAGCAGGGTAGCGGGAGTGGGGCTCGAGCAGTACTTC
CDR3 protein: CASRVAGVGLEQYF

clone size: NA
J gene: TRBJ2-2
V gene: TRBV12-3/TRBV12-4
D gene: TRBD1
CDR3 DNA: TGTGCCTTCAGTTCCCCCTCGGACAGGGAGAACACCGGGGAGCTGTTTTTT
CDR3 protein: CAFSSPSDRENTGELFF

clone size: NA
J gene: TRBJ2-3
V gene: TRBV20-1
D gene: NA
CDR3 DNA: TGCAGTGCCGACGAAATTAGAAAAGATACGCAGTATTTT
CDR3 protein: CSADEIRKDTQYF

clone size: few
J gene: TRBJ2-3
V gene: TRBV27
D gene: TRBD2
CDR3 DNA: TGTGCCAGCAGTTTATCAGCTAGCGGGAGGGCCGCAGATACGCAGTATTTT
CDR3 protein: CASSLSASGRAADTQYF

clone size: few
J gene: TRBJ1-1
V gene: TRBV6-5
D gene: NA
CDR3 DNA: TGTGCCAGCAGTTACGGTCCCAGGAGCTTGAACACTGAAGCTTTCTTT
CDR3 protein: CASSYGPRSLNTEAFF

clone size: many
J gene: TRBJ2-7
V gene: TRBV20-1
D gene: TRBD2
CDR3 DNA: TGCAGTGCTAGTAGTAGCGGGGGGTTTTACGAGCAGTACTTC
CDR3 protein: CSASSSGGFYEQYF

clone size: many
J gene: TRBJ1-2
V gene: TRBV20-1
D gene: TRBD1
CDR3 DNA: TGCAGTGCTACCCCCGACAGGGGAGGGGACTATGGCTACACCTTC
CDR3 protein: CSATPDRGGDYGYTF

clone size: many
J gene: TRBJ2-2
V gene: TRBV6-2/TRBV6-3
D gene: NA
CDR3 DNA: TGTGCCAGCAGTCTACAGTCCCCCGGGGAGCTGTTTTTT
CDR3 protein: CASSLQSPGELFF

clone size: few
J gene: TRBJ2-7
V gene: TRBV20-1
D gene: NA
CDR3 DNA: TGCAGTGCTCTCCACCCTTCTTACGAGCAGTACTTC
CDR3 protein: CSALHPSYEQYF

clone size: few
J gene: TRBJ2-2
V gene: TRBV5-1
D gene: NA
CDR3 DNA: TGCGCCAGCACGCAATCCGGGGAGCTGTTTTTT
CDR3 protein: CASTQSGELFF